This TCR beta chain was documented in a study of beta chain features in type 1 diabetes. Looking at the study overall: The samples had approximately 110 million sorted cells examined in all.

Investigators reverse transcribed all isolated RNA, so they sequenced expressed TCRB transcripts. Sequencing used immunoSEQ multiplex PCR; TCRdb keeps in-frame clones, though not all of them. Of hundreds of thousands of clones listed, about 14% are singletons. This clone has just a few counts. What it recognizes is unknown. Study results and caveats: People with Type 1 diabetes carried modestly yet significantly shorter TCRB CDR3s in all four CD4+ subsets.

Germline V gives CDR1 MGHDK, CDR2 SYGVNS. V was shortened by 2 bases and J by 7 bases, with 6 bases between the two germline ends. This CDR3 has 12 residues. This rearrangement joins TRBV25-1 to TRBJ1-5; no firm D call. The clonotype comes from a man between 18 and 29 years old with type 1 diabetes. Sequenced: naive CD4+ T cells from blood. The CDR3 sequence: CASSEGKQPQHF. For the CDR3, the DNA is TGTGCCAGCAGTGAAGGGAAACAGCCCCAGCATTTT.